This TCR beta chain was found in a study of early T cells in non-severe SARS-CoV-2 infection. General study results and limits: Sequences matched to VDJdb favored anti-spike CD8 responses, while private and CD4 specificities were missed.

This clonotype was observed many times. The antigen is not known. Trimming left V 5 bases short and J 0 bases short, with 9 bases between. Germline values: CDR1 SGHAT, CDR2 FQNNGV. The CDR3 covers 14 residues. The protocol attached unique molecular identifiers to individual cDNA molecules. TCRdb called the 5' RACE reads again in MiXCR, with one record for every CDR3 protein. The table shows some 96,000 distinct CDR3 sequences, with just under 15% occurring only once. The sample was whole blood. The chain joins TRBV11-2 to TRBJ2-3; D call uncertain. The clonotype originates from an adult who was a healthcare worker with PCR-confirmed SARS-CoV-2 infection or an uninfected control (not recorded which). This chain's CDR3 is CASSPPASTDTQYF. The CDR3 coding sequence is TGTGCCAGCAGCCCACCGGCTAGCACAGATACGCAGTATTTT.